In its sample, the clone carrying this T cell receptor beta chain was seen a few times. What it recognizes is unknown. This specimen belongs to a study of T cells in Graves' hyperthyroidism and ophthalmopathy. The PBMCs studied were ones that came from 8.5 to 10 ml fresh peripheral blood. TCR beta CDR3 sequences were amplified from RNA transcripts. RT-PCR in the first round (using the HTBI primer set) targeted the TCR CDR3. TCRdb itself ran the multiplex PCR reads through MiXCR, one entry per CDR3 protein. This sample has about 320,000 distinct CDR3 sequences, with over 15% found just once. Study outcomes and limitations: In blood, most of the thyroid clonotypes expanded above 0.001 were also present.

The receptor's source is a man younger than 40 with Graves' hyperthyroidism. Sequenced: blood.

The CDR3 sequence is CATSDYALRADEQFF. CDR3 nucleotide sequence: TGTGCCACCAGTGATTACGCCTTGAGGGCGGATGAGCAGTTCTTC. This chain connects TRBV24-1 to TRBJ2-1; a possible D gene is TRBD2 (5 bases). Looked up from germline, CDR1 is KGHDR and CDR2 is SFDVKD. Trimming took 2 bases from V and 8 from J, leaving 15 bases between them. This CDR3 has 15 amino acids.